A single TCR beta chain is shown here with its context. Its antigen is as yet unknown. This sample is drawn from a study of cytomegalovirus exposure and HLA in healthy donors. Study-wide points: Reports indicate that TCR beta sequences accurately predicted the HLA-A and HLA-B alleles of most subjects. Most CMV-associated TCR beta chains were later found to appear HLA-restricted. Some TCR beta chains (around 160 of them) were listed as cytomegalovirus-associated. Relative to equally common others, HLA-associated TCR beta chains showed greater clonal expansion in a later analysis.

This PCR relied on a set of 60 Vbeta primers and 13 Jbeta primers. Some clones are missing from TCRdb's copy, which holds only in-frame ones; the method was immunoSEQ multiplex PCR. This repertoire shows some 120,000 clones, 81% found once; its top ten account for around 2%. The source material was PBMCs. This TCR came from a young man in good health and CMV-seronegative.

In nucleotides, the CDR3 is TGCGCCAGCAGCTTCTTTCGAGGCTACAATGAGCAGTTCTTC. Translation: CASSFFRGYNEQFF. The genes are TRBV5-1 and TRBJ2-1; D is undetermined. V shed 2 bases and J shed 3 bases, with 9 bases lying between them. Looked up from germline, CDR1 is SGHRS and CDR2 is YFSETQ. The CDR3 runs 14 residues.